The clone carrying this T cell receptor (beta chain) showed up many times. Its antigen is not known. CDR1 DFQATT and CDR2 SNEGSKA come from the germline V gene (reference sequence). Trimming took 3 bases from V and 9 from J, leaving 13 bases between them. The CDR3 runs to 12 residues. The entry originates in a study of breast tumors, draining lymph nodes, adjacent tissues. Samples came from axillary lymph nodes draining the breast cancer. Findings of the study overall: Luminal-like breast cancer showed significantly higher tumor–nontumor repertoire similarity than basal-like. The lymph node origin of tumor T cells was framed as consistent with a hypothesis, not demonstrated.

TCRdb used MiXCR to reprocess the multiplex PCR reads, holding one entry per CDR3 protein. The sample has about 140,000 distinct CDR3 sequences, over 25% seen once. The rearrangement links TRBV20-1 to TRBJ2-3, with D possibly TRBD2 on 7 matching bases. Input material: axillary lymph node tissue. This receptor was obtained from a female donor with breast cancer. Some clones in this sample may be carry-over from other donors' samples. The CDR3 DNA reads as TGCAGTGCTAGGATGAGGGGGGGAACGCAGTATTTT. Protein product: CSARMRGGTQYF.